Below, one TCR beta chain is given with its context. Its antigen is unknown. These data are taken from a study of T-cell memory formation after mild COVID-19. Turning to the study itself: Across donors, TCR clusters were largely donor specific. Study results and limitations: Researchers report contracting CD4+ clones mostly in CM and EM, with CD8+ clones in EMRA.

The V gene's germline CDR1 is MNHEY and CDR2 SVGAGI. The CDR3 extends over 13 amino acids. Trimming left V 4 bases short and J 6 bases short, with 9 bases between. 5'RACE with constant-segment primers built TCRalpha and TCRbeta cDNA libraries with UMIs. MiXCR, run by TCRdb on the 5' RACE reads, gives a single entry per CDR3 protein. The table records some 150,000 distinct CDR3 sequences, 15% to 20% of them present only once. The V gene is TRBV6-5, the J gene TRBJ2-2; the D call may be TRBD1 or TRBD2 (6 bases each). Sequencing used PBMCs or a T cell subset sorted from them (not recorded which). The receptor was derived from an adult woman who had mild COVID-19 (a few samples of this study predate the infection). Cell type and time point are not known. The CDR3 spells CASSSRGPGELFF. The CDR3 bases are TGTGCCAGCAGTTCCCGGGGGCCCGGGGAGCTGTTTTTT.